The clone carrying this T cell receptor (beta chain) was picked up a small number of times. Its antigen remains unknown. These data belong to a study of cytomegalovirus exposure and HLA in healthy donors. The CDR3 is made up of 18 amino acids. CDR1 and CDR2 (germline): SGDLS, YYNGEE. V dropped 0 bases and J dropped 9; count of bases not matched to a gene: 15. The PCR ran on 60 Vbeta and 13 Jbeta primers. Here immunoSEQ multiplex PCR was the method, and the copy in TCRdb shows in-frame clones only, minus some. The repertoire holds approximately 160,000 clones, with about four fifths as singletons. The study, taken as a whole, reports: Researchers counted around 170 TCR beta chains as cytomegalovirus-associated.

This clonotype originated in a boy younger than 10 in good health and CMV-seronegative. The gene calls are TRBV9 and TRBJ2-1, with 10 bases matching TRBD2. The sequencing sample was made of PBMCs. The CDR3 bases are TGTGCCAGCAGCGTAGCGCCCCAGCGGGAGGGCCATCGGGTTGAGCAGTTCTTC. Protein: CASSVAPQREGHRVEQFF.